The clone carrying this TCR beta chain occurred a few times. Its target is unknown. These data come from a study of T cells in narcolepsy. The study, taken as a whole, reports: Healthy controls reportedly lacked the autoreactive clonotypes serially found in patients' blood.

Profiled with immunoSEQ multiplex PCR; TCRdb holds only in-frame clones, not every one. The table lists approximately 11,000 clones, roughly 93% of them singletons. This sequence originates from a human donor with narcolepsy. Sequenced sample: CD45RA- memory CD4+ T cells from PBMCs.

CDR3 protein: CASSLVVDTQYF. In DNA, the CDR3 is TGTGCCAGCAGCTTGGTAGTGGATACGCAGTATTTT. The rearrangement links TRBV7-2 to TRBJ2-3; D uncertain. The germline V and J ends were trimmed by 3 bases and 6 bases, with 7 bases remaining between them. Germline V gene lookup returns CDR1 SGHTA and CDR2 FQGNSA. The CDR3 spans 12 residues.